This T cell receptor beta chain was retrieved from a study of cytomegalovirus exposure and HLA in healthy donors. The PCR contained 60 Vbeta and 13 Jbeta primers. The data were produced by immunoSEQ multiplex PCR, yet TCRdb's version contains in-frame clones alone and is incomplete. The profile shows about 50,000 clones, 60% to 75% of them singletons. This clone was seen more than once but under ten times. The antigen remains undetermined. Whole-study findings and limits: Researchers reportedly found TCR beta sequences accurately predicted most subjects' HLA-A and HLA-B alleles.

CDR1 is SGHTA and CDR2 is FQGNSA in the germline V gene. There are 16 residues in the CDR3. Trimming left V 2 bases short and J 8 bases short, with 21 bases between. J is TRBJ1-2 and V is TRBV7-2; D uncertain. The sequence was collected from a woman aged 50 to 60 in good health and CMV-seronegative. Sequenced sample: PBMCs. The CDR3 DNA is TGTGCCAGCAGCTTACCTACGTTGGTTCGTTCTATGGGCTACACCTTC. It translates to CASSLPTLVRSMGYTF. Full variable domain (missing parts from reference TRBV7-2 and TRBJ1-2): GAGVSQSPSNKVTEKGKDVELRCDPISGHTALYWYRQSLGQGLEFLIYFQGNSAPDKSGLPSDRFSAERTGGSVSTLTIQRTQQEDSAVYLCASSLPTLVRSMGYTFGSGTRLTVV.